This TCR beta chain was identified during a study of T cell responses to AZD1222 COVID-19 vaccine. Study-wide background: Both about-4-week and about-12-week second-dose recipients were combined.

With regard to this clone: What it binds is unknown.

TCRdb's copy holds only in-frame clones and misses some; the assay was immunoSEQ multiplex PCR. The top ten hold around 7.9% of the sample, which has about 180,000 clones, 80% to 90% seen once. Trimming removed 7 bases at V and 5 bases at J, with 12 bases between. The V gene's germline CDR1 is MDHEN and CDR2 SYDVKM. The CDR3 runs to 13 residues. Notes on the study in general: Donors were mostly white British, more females; clonal diversity possibly underestimated. Targets within unmutated variant regions were reportedly found for nearly half of spike-specific TCRs. Vaccine-associated CD4 TCRs ranged over spike, dominating at 160-218 and 743-854.

The chain combines TRBV28 with TRBJ1-5, with unresolved D. Here the sequenced sample was peripheral blood, taken on day 0 of AZD1222 vaccination. This receptor was taken from an adult in good health. The CDR3: CASTTLPDQPQHF. The CDR3 DNA reads TGTGCCAGCACTACGTTGCCGGATCAGCCCCAGCATTTT.